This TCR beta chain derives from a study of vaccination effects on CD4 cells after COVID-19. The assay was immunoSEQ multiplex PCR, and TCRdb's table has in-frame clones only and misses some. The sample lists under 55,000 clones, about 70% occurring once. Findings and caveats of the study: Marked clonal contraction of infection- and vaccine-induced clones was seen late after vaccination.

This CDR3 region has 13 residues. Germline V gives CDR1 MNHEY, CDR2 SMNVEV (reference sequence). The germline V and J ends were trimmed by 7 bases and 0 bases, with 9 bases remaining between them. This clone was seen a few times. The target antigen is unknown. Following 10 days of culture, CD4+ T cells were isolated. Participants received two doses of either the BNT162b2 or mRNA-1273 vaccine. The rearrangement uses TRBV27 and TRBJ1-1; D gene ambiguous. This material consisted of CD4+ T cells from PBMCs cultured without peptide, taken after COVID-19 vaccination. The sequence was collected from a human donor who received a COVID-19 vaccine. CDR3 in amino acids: CASKSLMNTEAFF. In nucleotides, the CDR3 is TGTGCCAGCAAGTCCCTAATGAACACTGAAGCTTTCTTT.